This TCR beta chain was identified during a study of cytomegalovirus exposure and HLA in healthy donors. As regards this clone: Its antigen remains unknown.

Study observations and caveats: Earlier analysis found most TCR beta V segments productive about 87% or about 30% of the time. In a later analysis, donors in an Asian-associated ancestry cluster reportedly had fewer N-insertions in productive TCRs than the cohort mean. Certain indistinguishable V segments, among them TRBV6-2 and TRBV6-3, were excluded. A later analysis showed HLA-associated TCR beta chains outstripping equally common others in clonal expansion.

The PCR made use of 60 Vbeta and 13 Jbeta primers. The repertoire was sequenced with immunoSEQ multiplex PCR; TCRdb's copy has only in-frame clones and lacks some. The sample has some 150,000 clones, roughly 80% seen once. CDR3 size: 14 residues. Trimming removed 4 bases at V and 2 bases at J, with 11 bases between. Germline values: CDR1 SNHLY, CDR2 FYNNEI. The TCR originated in a man aged 25-40 years in good health and CMV-seropositive. V and J are TRBV2 and TRBJ1-2; D is undetermined. The specimen sequenced was PBMCs. In DNA, the CDR3 is TGTGCCAGCAGTGTGCGGAGGGCCAACTATGGCTACACCTTC. This codes for CASSVRRANYGYTF.